These 31 T cell receptor beta chains originate from one sample sequenced in a study of control samples from healthy donors and cancer patients. Repertoires were generated with immunoSEQ multiplex PCR, while TCRdb's copy carries only in-frame clones and drops some. The sample yields about 110,000 clones, about nine tenths seen once. Sequencing was done on a sample of blood. All receptors come from a human donor in good health. The donor label of this sample is uncertain.

The genes are TRBV5-1 and TRBJ2-7, with 11 bases fitting TRBD1. This CDR3 comprises 15 residues. CDR1 and CDR2 from the germline V gene are SGHRS and YFSETQ. V gave up 4 bases and J gave up 4 bases; unmatched junction bases: 7. The CDR3 region is CASSPNGQGAYEQYF. CDR3 DNA sequence: TGCGCCAGCAGCCCAAACGGACAGGGGGCTTACGAGCAGTACTTC.

The V and J genes are TRBV6-5 and TRBJ1-1; D remains unclear. V was trimmed by 5 bases and J by 11 bases, leaving 12 bases between them. The CDR3 consists of 11 residues. Germline loops: CDR1 MNHEY, CDR2 SVGAGI. The CDR3 DNA is TGTGCCAGCAGTCGAAGTGTTGGGGCTTTCTTT. It codes for CASSRSVGAFF.

This chain joins TRBV5-1 and TRBJ1-4, with 9 bases matching TRBD1. CDR1 SGHRS and CDR2 YFSETQ come from the germline V gene. This CDR3 has 15 amino acids. After removal of 5 bases from V and 14 bases from J, the junction contained 16 bases not matched to a gene. CDR3 nucleotides: TGCGCCAGCAGGGACTTGGACAGGGGTAATCGGGGCCTGTTTTTT. Translation gives CASRDLDRGNRGLFF.

The V gene is TRBV6-6, the J gene TRBJ1-6; D gene uncertain. V lost 2 bases to trimming and J lost 6 bases, with 11 bases between them. CDR3 length: 15 residues. The germline gives CDR1 MNHNY, CDR2 SVGAGI (reference sequence). The CDR3 coding sequence is TGTGCCAGCAGTTACGGCCAGGCCTCTAATTCACCCCTCCACTTT. It codes for CASSYGQASNSPLHF.

This chain joins TRBV24-1 and TRBJ2-3; TRBD1 aligns across 7 bases. CDR3 length: 14 residues. Germline V gene sequence: CDR1 KGHDR, CDR2 SFDVKD. The V segment lost 1 base and the J segment 7 bases; nucleotides outside the gene matches: 4. The CDR3 DNA reads TGTGCCACCAGTGATTTTACAGGGGAATATACGCAGTATTTT. This translates into CATSDFTGEYTQYF.

V gene TRBV5-1 combines with J gene TRBJ2-2, with 8 bases that match TRBD1. The trim removed 3 bases at V and 5 bases at J, leaving 6 bases unmatched. The V gene's germline CDR1 is SGHRS and CDR2 YFSETQ. The CDR3 spans 15 residues. DNA of the CDR3: TGCGCCAGCAGCTCAGGGGGCGCTTCGACCGGGGAGCTGTTTTTT. Its translation is CASSSGGASTGELFF.

The gene calls are TRBV7-9 and TRBJ2-1; 7 bases fit TRBD1. The CDR3 is 14 residues long. Germline V CDR1 and CDR2: SEHNR, FQNEAQ (reference sequence). After removal of 5 bases from V and 5 bases from J, the junction contained 6 bases not matched to a gene. The CDR3 here is CASSVNRGNNEQFF. CDR3 DNA: TGTGCCAGCAGCGTAAACAGGGGAAACAATGAGCAGTTCTTC. The variable domain in full, with the rest retrieved from reference TRBV7-9 and TRBJ2-1, is DTGVSQNPRHKITKRGQNVTFRCDPISEHNRLYWYRQTLGQGPEFLTYFQNEAQLEKSRLLSDRFSAERPKGSFSTLEIQRTEQGDSAMYLCASSVNRGNNEQFFGPGTRLTVL.

This chain joins TRBV11-2 and TRBJ2-3; a weak D match, TRBD2 (6 bases). The CDR3 is 14 amino acids. Germline lookup yields CDR1 SGHAT and CDR2 FQNNGV. Trimming stripped 5 bases from V and 1 base from J, with 10 bases between. The CDR3 DNA reads as TGTGCCAGCAGCGTCTGGGGGGGCACAGATACGCAGTATTTT. This encodes CASSVWGGTDTQYF.

This sequence joins TRBV21-1 and TRBJ2-5; TRBD1 is taken as the D call from the table, unchecked against the DNA. TRBV21-1 is given as a pseudogene. The CDR3 covers 14 residues. The chain's CDR3 is CASSKARGQETQYF. The CDR3 nucleotides read TGTGCCAGCAGCAAAGCCAGGGGGCAAGAGACCCAGTACTTC.

This clone appeared a single time. This sequence joins TRBV6-5 and TRBJ1-2; D not resolved. The length of the CDR3 is 12 residues. Germline V gene data show CDR1 as MNHEY and CDR2 as SVGAGI. Trimming removed 8 bases at V and 4 bases at J, with 11 bases between. Here the CDR3 reads CASGWQTYGYTF. The CDR3 DNA reads TGTGCCAGCGGGTGGCAGACCTATGGCTACACCTTC.

The CDR3 DNA reads TGTGCCAGCAGCTTATCACTAGCGGGGGAGAGTGAGACCCAGTACTTC. Translated: CASSLSLAGESETQYF. The chain employs TRBV7-8 and TRBJ2-5, with TRBD2 matching over 11 bases. The CDR3 runs 16 residues. Per the germline V gene, CDR1 is SGHVS and CDR2 is FQNEAQ. The trim removed 2 bases at V and 5 bases at J, leaving 7 bases unmatched.

The gene calls are TRBV2 and TRBJ2-7; the D gene could be TRBD1 or TRBD2 (5 bases each). The V end lost 3 bases, the J end lost 3 bases, and 15 bases lay between the germline ends. CDR3 size: 15 residues. Looked up from germline, CDR1 is SNHLY and CDR2 is FYNNEI. This CDR3 is CASSDEGPVLYEQYF. The CDR3 region has the DNA TGTGCCAGCAGTGATGAGGGGCCAGTTCTCTACGAGCAGTACTTC. Full variable domain (outside the CDR3, taken from reference TRBV2 and TRBJ2-7): EPEVTQTPSHQVTQMGQEVILRCVPISNHLYFYWYRQILGQKVEFLVSFYNNEISEKSEIFDDQFSVERPDGSNFTLKIRSTKLEDSAMYFCASSDEGPVLYEQYFGPGTRLTVT.

V and J are TRBV4-1 and TRBJ2-7; a weak D match, TRBD2 (6 bases). CDR3 length: 14 residues. The ends were cut back, 0 bases at V and 9 bases at J, with 15 bases in the middle. Germline V gene data show CDR1 as MGHRA and CDR2 as YSYEKL. The CDR3 here is CASSQDSSGVRQYF. DNA of the CDR3: TGCGCCAGCAGCCAAGATTCTTCGGGGGTTAGGCAGTACTTC.

The chain is built from TRBV3-1 (or the pseudogene TRBV3-2) and TRBJ2-3, with D perhaps given as TRBD1 or TRBD2 (5 bases each). Deletions cut 4 bases from V and 2 bases from J, with 16 bases between. Germline-derived CDR1 and CDR2 are LGHDT and YNNKEL (reference sequence). The CDR3 is made up of 16 amino acids. The CDR3 reads CASSPLWGSNTDTQYF. The DNA of the CDR3 is TGTGCCAGCAGCCCCCTGTGGGGGTCGAACACAGATACGCAGTATTTT.

The CDR3 nucleotides are TGTGCCAGCAGTCCGATGGACAGGGTGTTGCCCCAGCATTTT. This sequence encodes CASSPMDRVLPQHF. The rearrangement joins TRBV27 to TRBJ1-5; 8 bases agree with TRBD1. V was pared by 5 bases and J by 9 bases, with 9 bases of the junction left unmatched. Germline CDR1 reads MNHEY; CDR2 reads SMNVEV (reference sequence). The CDR3 runs to 14 residues.

The genes are TRBV19 and TRBJ2-5; D tentatively reads TRBD1 or TRBD2 (5 bases each). Germline assignment: CDR1 LNHDA and CDR2 SQIVND (reference sequence). There are 17 residues in the CDR3. Trimming pared 5 bases from V and 4 bases from J, leaving 23 bases between. In DNA, the CDR3 is TGTGCCAGTAGTCCGTTGGGAATTATTTCTGGGGGAGAGACCCAGTACTTC. Its translation is CASSPLGIISGGETQYF.

The chain employs TRBV5-4 and TRBJ2-5; TRBD1 matches at 7 bases. Germline values: CDR1 SGHNT, CDR2 YYREEE (reference sequence). There are 14 residues in the CDR3. The V segment lost 3 bases and the J segment 4 bases; nucleotides outside the gene matches: 6. As DNA, the CDR3 is TGTGCCAGCAGCTCATCTCGGGACAGAGAGACCCAGTACTTC. It codes for CASSSSRDRETQYF. The entire variable domain, with the rest obtained from reference TRBV5-4 and TRBJ2-5, is as follows: ETGVTQSPTHLIKTRGQQVTLRCSSQSGHNTVSWYQQALGQGPQFIFQYYREEENGRGNFPPRFSGLQFPNYSSELNVNALELDDSALYLCASSSSRDRETQYFGPGTRLLVL.

CDR3 in DNA: TGTGCCAGCAGAGAAACTAGCGGGGCAGATACGCAGTATTTT. Translation gives CASRETSGADTQYF. The chain links TRBV25-1 to TRBJ2-3; 10 bases fit TRBD2. The V segment lost 6 bases and the J segment 4 bases; nucleotides outside the gene matches: 4. CDR1 MGHDK and CDR2 SYGVNS come from the germline V gene. This CDR3 spans 14 amino acids. Combining the CDR3 with reference TRBV25-1 and TRBJ2-3 gives the whole variable domain EADIYQTPRYLVIGTGKKITLECSQTMGHDKMYWYQQDPGMELHLIHYSYGVNSTEKGDLSSESTVSRIRTEHFPLTLESARPSHTSQYLCASRETSGADTQYFGPGTRLTVL.

V usage is TRBV4-2 and J usage is TRBJ2-3; 12 nucleotides match TRBD2. Germline CDR1 LGHNA, CDR2 YNFKEQ. CDR3 size: 16 residues. The ends lost 2 bases at V and 3 bases at J; junction bases unmatched: 3. CDR3: CASSQRTSGVTDTQYF. In DNA, the CDR3 is TGTGCCAGCAGCCAAAGGACTAGCGGGGTTACAGATACGCAGTATTTT.

The chain links TRBV9 to TRBJ2-7, with D tentatively TRBD1 (6 bases). Trimming cost V 3 bases and J 0 bases, with 13 bases left between them. The germline V gene has CDR1 SGDLS and CDR2 YYNGEE. The CDR3 has 15 amino acids. CDR3 bases: TGTGCCAGCAGCGCCCAGGGGCACGTCTCCTACGAGCAGTACTTC. Translation: CASSAQGHVSYEQYF.

V is TRBV19 and J is TRBJ1-5, with D uncertain. The CDR3 has 16 amino acids. V shed 10 bases and J shed 5 bases, with 24 bases lying between them. Germline V lookup: CDR1 LNHDA, CDR2 SQIVND (reference sequence). CDR3: CATVQHWTDGHQPQHF. CDR3 sequence (DNA): TGTGCCACAGTACAACATTGGACCGATGGGCATCAGCCCCAGCATTTT.

A remark on this clone: The germline gene is not matched at one end of the junction; a read error may be the cause. V is TRBV7-9 and J is TRBJ2-1; the match to TRBD2 covers 12 bases. The CDR3 has 13 residues. Germline V gives CDR1 SEHNR, CDR2 FQNEAQ (reference sequence). CDR3 DNA: TGTGCCAGCAGCCTAGCGGGGGGGCAAGAGCAGTTCTTC. This codes for CASSLAGGQEQFF.

This clone was seen just once. V usage is TRBV27 and J usage is TRBJ2-1; 7 positions match TRBD1. Germline trimming cut 7 bases from V and 8 bases from J; bases unmatched to any gene: 8. The CDR3 spans 13 residues. From germline, CDR1 is MNHEY and CDR2 SMNVEV (reference sequence). The CDR3 sequence: CASTPEGGHEQFF. Written as DNA, the CDR3 is TGTGCCAGCACCCCAGAAGGGGGCCATGAGCAGTTCTTC.

The chain employs TRBV6-5 and TRBJ2-3; 9 bases are a match to TRBD2. V dropped 7 bases and J dropped 1; count of bases not matched to a gene: 9. This CDR3 has 16 residues. Germline V gene data show CDR1 as MNHEY and CDR2 as SVGAGI. CDR3 sequence: CASIFSLAGRTDTQYF. As DNA, the CDR3 is TGTGCCAGCATTTTCTCACTAGCGGGCCGCACAGATACGCAGTATTTT.

This sequence joins TRBV7-9 and TRBJ2-7; 7 bases map to TRBD1. Germline lookup yields CDR1 SEHNR and CDR2 FQNEAQ (reference sequence). The length of the CDR3 is 14 residues. Losses at the gene ends were 3 bases for V and 2 bases for J; bases not matched to a gene: 4. The CDR3, as DNA: TGTGCCAGCAGCTTGATTGGGACAGCCTACGAGCAGTACTTC. Translated: CASSLIGTAYEQYF.

This clone was seen a handful of times. The rearrangement uses TRBV30 and TRBJ1-6; 9 positions match TRBD1. The CDR3 is 16 residues long. Per the germline V gene, CDR1 is GTSNPN and CDR2 is SVGIG (reference sequence). Germline trimming cut 1 base from V and 9 bases from J; bases unmatched to any gene: 10. The CDR3 DNA sequence: TGTGCCTGGAGTGAGGGACAGGGCGTGATTTCTTCACCCCTCCACTTT. Its translation: CAWSEGQGVISSPLHF.

The chain combines TRBV2 with TRBJ2-1; 8 bases align to TRBD1. Trimming took 5 bases from V and 1 from J; bases not matched to a gene: 10. Germline lookup yields CDR1 SNHLY and CDR2 FYNNEI. The CDR3 is 17 amino acids. CDR3 sequence reads: CASSFPQGAKSYNEQFF. CDR3 nucleotides: TGTGCCAGCAGTTTTCCCCAGGGGGCAAAGTCCTACAATGAGCAGTTCTTC.

The genes are TRBV30 and TRBJ2-7; D gene ambiguous. Germline CDR1 GTSNPN, CDR2 SVGIG (reference sequence). The CDR3 runs to 13 residues. V was pared by 5 bases and J by 3 bases, with 14 bases between. CDR3 nucleotides: TGTGCCTGGGAGGATAAGGGATACTACGAGCAGTACTTC. It translates to CAWEDKGYYEQYF.

This sequence joins TRBV7-9 and TRBJ2-5; 9 bases line up with TRBD2. CDR1 and CDR2 (germline): SEHNR, FQNEAQ (reference sequence). The trim removed 1 base at V and 5 bases at J, leaving 11 bases unmatched. CDR3 length equals 17 residues. The CDR3 is CASSLDVVAGVGETQYF. The DNA for the CDR3 is TGTGCCAGCAGCTTAGACGTCGTAGCGGGGGTAGGGGAGACCCAGTACTTC.

The chain joins TRBV12-3 or TRBV12-4 to TRBJ2-1; no clear D. Deletions cut 4 bases from V and 3 bases from J, with 7 bases between. The CDR3 length is 13 residues. The CDR3 coding sequence is TGTGCCAGCAGTTGGGGAATCTACAATGAGCAGTTCTTC. Amino acids: CASSWGIYNEQFF.

In DNA, the CDR3 is TGTGCCATCAGTGATAGAGGGGATTACGAGCAGTACTTC. As protein: CAISDRGDYEQYF. This chain links TRBV10-3 with TRBJ2-7; D tentatively reads TRBD1 or TRBD2 (5 bases each). The germline gives CDR1 ENHRY, CDR2 SYGVKD. This CDR3 contains 13 residues. The V gene lost 3 bases and the J gene lost 4 bases, with 10 bases spanning the gap.